A single sample is the source of the 14 T cell receptor beta chains below, sequenced in a study of control samples from healthy donors and cancer patients. Only in-frame clones appear in the TCRdb table, and some are missing; sequencing was by immunoSEQ multiplex PCR. The sample holds approximately 100,000 clones, about 84% seen once. Specimen: blood. The origin of the receptors is a woman aged 40 to 55 in good health.

This clone was found once. The chain has TRBV3-1 (or the pseudogene TRBV3-2) and TRBJ2-5; TRBD2 agrees at 9 bases. The CDR3 runs to 17 residues. V lost 0 bases and J lost 7; bases outside the gene matches: 12. Germline CDR1 and CDR2: LGHDT and YNNKEL (reference sequence). This CDR3 reads CASSQDYGGGGLGTQYF. CDR3 nucleotides: TGTGCCAGCAGCCAAGATTACGGCGGGGGGGGCCTTGGGACCCAGTACTTC.

This clone was recorded a few times. V usage is TRBV4-1 and J usage is TRBJ1-6; 7 positions agree with TRBD1. Looked up from germline, CDR1 is MGHRA and CDR2 is YSYEKL. The CDR3 spans 17 residues. V lost 0 bases and J lost 3; bases outside the gene matches: 5. The CDR3 loop reads CASSQDLGTVYNSPLHF. CDR3 DNA sequence: TGCGCCAGCAGCCAAGATCTCGGGACAGTCTATAATTCACCCCTCCACTTT.

This chain uses TRBV3-1 (or the pseudogene TRBV3-2) with TRBJ2-1, with 12 bases fitting TRBD2. The V segment lost 6 bases and the J segment 8 bases; nucleotides outside the gene matches: 11. This CDR3 comprises 16 residues. CDR1 and CDR2 from the germline V gene are LGHDT and YNNKEL (reference sequence). In DNA, the CDR3 is TGTGCCAGCAGTCCCCCGGGACTAGCGGGCGAGGATGAGCAGTTCTTC. Its protein is CASSPPGLAGEDEQFF.

The chain has TRBV6-1 and TRBJ2-5; possible D gene TRBD2, 5 bases. Looked up from germline, CDR1 is MNHNS and CDR2 is SASEGT. The length of the CDR3 is 14 residues. V was pared by 0 bases and J by 5 bases, with 10 bases between. The CDR3 nucleotides are TGTGCCAGCAGTGAAGCACGGGGTGGGGAGACCCAGTACTTC. Translating it yields CASSEARGGETQYF.

The rearrangement links TRBV10-3 to TRBJ1-2; D unresolved. The CDR3 has 11 residues. Germline loops: CDR1 ENHRY, CDR2 SYGVKD. V gave up 6 bases and J gave up 5 bases, with 7 bases separating them. The CDR3 spells CAIRRTYGYTF. CDR3 sequence (DNA): TGTGCCATCAGACGGACGTATGGCTACACCTTC.

The gene calls are TRBV5-6 and TRBJ1-5; perhaps TRBD1 as D (5 bases). This CDR3 has 13 amino acids. Trimming pared 8 bases from V and 0 bases from J, leaving 9 bases between. Germline CDR1 SGHDT, CDR2 YYEEEE. For the CDR3, the DNA is TGTGCCAGTTCTAGGGGTAGCAATCAGCCCCAGCATTTT. As protein: CASSRGSNQPQHF.

The CDR3 loop reads CASSRDSVNTEAFF. In DNA form, the CDR3 reads TGTGCCAGCAGTAGGGACAGCGTAAACACTGAAGCTTTCTTT. The chain couples TRBV11-3 to TRBJ1-1, with 7 nucleotides matching TRBD1. J lost 2 bases, V lost 6 bases, and 6 bases had no gene match. This CDR3 has 14 amino acids. Germline V gives CDR1 SGHNT, CDR2 YENEEA.

The DNA of the CDR3 is TGTGCCAGCAGCCCGTGGGACGGCCAGCTACGGGCGGCGCAGTATTTT. It is translated as CASSPWDGQLRAAQYF. The V gene is TRBV7-2, the J gene TRBJ2-3; D may correspond to TRBD1 or TRBD2 (5 bases each). CDR1 is SGHTA, CDR2 FQGNSA, per germline. The ends were cut back, 5 bases at V and 10 bases at J, with 25 bases in the middle. The CDR3 contains 16 residues.

The chain uses TRBV10-1 and TRBJ2-2, with D perhaps matching TRBD2 (6 bases). The CDR3 runs to 16 residues. Trimming took off 7 bases at V and 5 bases at J, with 20 bases between the two ends. Germline V CDR1 and CDR2: WNHNN, SYGVQD (reference sequence). CDR3 amino acids: CASTPRLIAGTGELFF. DNA of the CDR3: TGCGCCAGCACCCCCCGTCTGATTGCGGGGACCGGGGAGCTGTTTTTT.

The gene calls are TRBV30 and TRBJ1-6, with TRBD1 as a possible D gene (6 bases). The CDR3 runs 12 residues. V lost 6 bases to trimming and J lost 10 bases, with 13 bases between them. From germline, CDR1 is GTSNPN and CDR2 SVGIG (reference sequence). For the CDR3, the DNA is TGTGCCTGCGGGGGGCTGCAGTCACCCCTCCACTTT. It translates to CACGGLQSPLHF.

This clone was recorded a few times. The chain recombines TRBV29-1 with TRBJ2-5, with D possibly being TRBD2 (6 bases). Looked up from germline, CDR1 is SQVTM and CDR2 is ANQGSEA. The V gene lost 4 bases and the J gene lost 3 bases, with 12 bases spanning the gap. The CDR3 runs to 13 residues. The CDR3 region is CSVGVGGKETQYF. Written as DNA, the CDR3 is TGCAGCGTTGGCGTGGGGGGTAAAGAGACCCAGTACTTC.

The V call is TRBV19, the J call TRBJ2-3, with D uncertain. The germline V and J ends were trimmed by 3 bases and 2 bases, with 6 bases remaining between them. The germline V gene encodes CDR1 LNHDA and CDR2 SQIVND (reference sequence). CDR3 size: 13 residues. This CDR3 reads CASSILDTDTQYF. CDR3 DNA sequence: TGTGCCAGTAGTATCCTAGACACAGATACGCAGTATTTT.

This clone was seen only a few times. This chain joins TRBV10-3 and TRBJ1-2, with D possibly matching TRBD1 (6 bases). Germline lookup yields CDR1 ENHRY and CDR2 SYGVKD. Trimming took 4 bases from V and 4 from J, leaving 13 bases between them. The CDR3 totals 14 residues. CDR3 sequence reads: CAISVGGLGYGYTF. The DNA of the CDR3 is TGTGCCATCAGTGTCGGGGGGCTAGGCTATGGCTACACCTTC.

V gene TRBV4-3 combines with J gene TRBJ2-3, with D perhaps given as TRBD1 or TRBD2 (5 bases each). The CDR3 is made up of 14 amino acids. V shed 0 bases and J shed 11 bases, with 15 bases lying between them. CDR1 is LGHNA, CDR2 YSLEER, per germline. CDR3 region: CASSQDGVRDEQYF. The CDR3 DNA is TGCGCCAGCAGCCAAGATGGGGTGAGGGACGAGCAGTATTTT.